Sequencing of this T cell receptor (beta chain) was carried out in a study of shared clonotypes between healthy human individuals (dated by TCRdb to about 2020). With respect to the entire study: A couple of women and a few men aged 18 to 49 years were included in the cohort. For each donor, three plates each were used for CD4 naive and CD4 memory, two plates were used for CD8 naive, and one plate was used for CD8 memory. The study deeply sequenced blood TCR repertoires of several healthy adults to estimate repertoire size and the extent of clonotype sharing between individuals. To increase sequencing depth and limit assay-specific biases, TCR repertoire library preparation and sequencing were carried out by different laboratories using diverse techniques. Per donor, leukapheresis produced somewhere between about 0.9 and 10 billion PBMCs. Broader findings and caveats from the paper: Because the study included a small number of donors, the genetic and exposure-history diversity represented was limited. Larger estimated clonotype richness was generally found for naive subsets than for memory subsets. Even with the large sequencing depth, rarefaction of the sorted-subset datasets indicated that sequencing was incomplete. Around 5.4% of naive CD4, 3.5% of naive CD8, 2.3% of memory CD4, and about 0.4% of memory CD8 clonotypes were shared across a few donors. Based on pairwise subsampling, the degree of clonotype sharing among donors was expected to be affected by sequencing depth. Sampling was limited to blood, and TCR repertoires in tissue likely differ from TCR repertoires in blood. Higher generation probabilities were observed for clonotypes shared by all four sorted-subset donors than for non-shared clonotypes.

Of note for this clone: No cognate antigen has been identified for it. No qualities accompany the bases; no much larger clone lies one base away.

The donors were healthy, HIV-negative adults who had no recently reported acute infections or vaccinations. All donors were Caucasian adults living in Nashville, Tennessee, USA. Magnetic negative selection was used to enrich CD4+ T cells, after which naive cells were positively selected on CD45RA and the negative fraction became the memory subset. Blood was collected by leukapheresis, and PBMCs were isolated by Ficoll-Histopaque density gradient centrifugation and then cryopreserved in liquid nitrogen vapor phase. Analytical flow cytometry was used to check the purity and quantity of every magnetically sorted T cell population. Genomic DNA was isolated from every sorted fraction and measured by UV absorbance on a Nanodrop 2000c. Using the deep immunoSEQ assay, multiplex PCR amplified TCR CDR3 regions from genomic DNA. For each cell subset, the extracted genomic DNA was distributed evenly across all wells of several immunoSEQ 96-well plates, and each plate served as one replicate. Each replicate PCR for sorted subsets received about 0.2 ug genomic DNA, equal to 30,000 or so T cell genomes. Purified libraries were measured with a Qubit 3.0 fluorometer, size-checked on a Bioanalyzer 2100, and measured again with the KAPA Library Quantification kit. Every immunoSEQ 96-well plate was sequenced on a dedicated single-read 150-cycle Illumina NextSeq 550 flow cell. Concerning the study's data processing: Because only junctional sequences without quality scores were contained in the immunoSEQ output, filtering matching that applied to full-length reads could not be performed. To assign V/J genes and CDR3, sequences were annotated against IMGT germline references using PyIR, a Python wrapper for IgBLAST v1.9. Reads with weak V/J assignments (E-value above 1e-6), missing CDR3, stop codons, out-of-frame junctions, or ambiguous translated residues were removed. V3J clonotypes were defined by identical inferred V gene, J gene, and CDR3 amino acid sequence. Percentage overlap between repertoires was computed as shared unique clonotypes divided by the size of the smaller repertoire. Repertoire richness was assessed with RTK rarefaction, the Chao1 estimator, and Recon v2.1 estimates of unobserved clonotypes. For all TCRbeta clonotypes obtained by the gDNA method from four donors, generation probabilities were computed with OLGA. Entries here come from immuneACCESS through TCRdb and include only in-frame sequences with V and J called. Some clones fail to appear in such tables; in the studies checked, an unresolved V gene covers under half of the shortfall, and the cause of the remainder is unknown. V and J calls and clone size follow that table, whereas D and trimming were derived from the DNA. This sample holds about 2,500,000 clones; approximately 92% were observed only once. Together, the top ten hold 0.13% to 0.15% of the sample.

The receptor's source is a man aged 18 to 30 in good health. The sample was naive CD4+ T cells sorted from blood. The cell subset or site label for this specimen denotes: CD45RA+ positively selected.

The CDR3 region has the sequence CASSLDLMGYGYTF. Read as DNA, the sequence is TGTGCCAGCAGCTTAGACCTCATGGGCTATGGCTACACCTTC. Recombination joined TRBV7-9 with TRBJ1-2; too little of a D gene remains to name it. In the germline V gene (reference sequence), CDR1 corresponds to SEHNR and CDR2 to FQNEAQ. V is pared back by 1 base and J by 4 bases, with 10 bases lying between the germline termini. There are 14 amino acids in the CDR3, from cysteine to phenylalanine inclusive. This entry keeps only the CDR3 DNA: 42 bases, framed from base 1.